The 26 T cell receptor beta chains below were found in one sample sequenced in a study of blood T cell repertoires in COVID-19. This table comes from immunoSEQ multiplex PCR, and its TCRdb copy is limited to in-frame clones, with some not included. Among some 200,000 clones listed, 65% to 85% were seen once. The sample was peripheral blood. The source of these receptors is a woman over 75 with acute or convalescent COVID-19.

The V and J genes are TRBV7-8 and TRBJ2-1; 10 bases agree with TRBD1. Trimming removed 1 base from V and 4 bases from J; junction bases left unmatched: 7. The CDR3 runs 17 residues. The germline gives CDR1 SGHVS, CDR2 FQNEAQ. The CDR3 here is CASSLDPGTGVYNEQFF. CDR3 in DNA: TGTGCCAGCAGCTTAGACCCCGGGACAGGGGTGTACAATGAGCAGTTCTTC.

V is TRBV4-2 and J is TRBJ2-1; 9 bases match TRBD2. CDR1 and CDR2 (germline): LGHNA, YNFKEQ. This CDR3 has 15 amino acids. V shed 4 bases and J 2 bases; nucleotides not matched to a gene: 3. CDR3 DNA sequence: TGTGCCAGCAGCCCCGCGGGAGGGCCCTACAATGAGCAGTTCTTC. It yields the protein CASSPAGGPYNEQFF.

As DNA, the CDR3 is TGTGCCAGCAGTCCTAGAGGGGACAGCAGCAACTATGGCTACACCTTC. Translating gives CASSPRGDSSNYGYTF. The J gene is TRBJ1-2, the V gene TRBV27; 7 bases are shared with TRBD1. V lost 5 bases to trimming and J lost 2 bases; unmatched junction nucleotides: 11. Germline V gene sequence: CDR1 MNHEY, CDR2 SMNVEV (reference sequence). This CDR3 region has 16 residues.

The chain couples TRBV7-3 to TRBJ2-5, with TRBD2 identical over 14 bases. This CDR3 comprises 16 residues. The junction had 1 base not matched to a gene; V was cut back by 1 base and J by 3 bases. Looked up from germline, CDR1 is SGHTA and CDR2 is FQGTGA. The CDR3 DNA follows: TGTGCCAGCAGCTTAATGGGACTAGCGGGGGAAGAGACCCAGTACTTC. Protein sequence: CASSLMGLAGEETQYF.

The CDR3 DNA sequence: TGTGCCAGCAGCCGAGGACTAGCGGGAGGGGGAGAGACCCAGTACTTC. This translates into CASSRGLAGGGETQYF. The chain recombines TRBV6-2 or TRBV6-3 with TRBJ2-5, with TRBD2 matching 15 bases. The length of the CDR3 is 16 residues. Germline V gene sequence: CDR1 MNHEY, CDR2 SVGEGT. Germline trimming cut 6 bases from V and 4 bases from J; bases unmatched to any gene: 6.

The V gene is TRBV19, the J gene TRBJ1-1, with a tentative D call TRBD1 (5 bases). CDR1 and CDR2 from the germline V gene are LNHDA and SQIVND (reference sequence). The CDR3 runs 14 residues. V lost 4 bases and J 8 bases, leaving 17 bases between the germline ends. The CDR3 DNA is TGTGCCAGTAGTAAAGGCCAGGGAGGTTCCGAAGCTTTCTTT. Translated, it gives CASSKGQGGSEAFF.

The V call is TRBV28, the J call TRBJ1-1, with 8 bases aligning to TRBD1. The CDR3 is made up of 15 amino acids. Germline values: CDR1 MDHEN, CDR2 SYDVKM. V lost 5 bases, J lost 1 base, and 6 bases stayed unmatched. CDR3: CASSVQGAGNTEAFF. The CDR3 DNA reads TGTGCCAGCAGTGTCCAGGGGGCGGGGAACACTGAAGCTTTCTTT.

The chain couples TRBV6-2 or TRBV6-3 to TRBJ1-1; possibly TRBD1 for D (5 bases). Germline loops: CDR1 MNHEY, CDR2 SVGEGT. The V and J ends lost 0 bases and 5 bases respectively, with 19 bases between them. The CDR3 spans 17 residues. In nucleotides, the CDR3 is TGTGCCAGCAGTTACTCGAGGTTTCAGGGTGTGTCAACTGAAGCTTTCTTT. Amino acids: CASSYSRFQGVSTEAFF.

The rearrangement links TRBV23-1 to TRBJ1-1; D may be TRBD1 (6 bases). TRBV23-1 is designated an ORF whose function remains uncertain. The CDR3 is 15 residues long. The germline V and J ends were trimmed by 4 bases and 3 bases, with 15 bases remaining between them. CDR3 region: CASSLRGGADTEAFF. CDR3 coding DNA: TGCGCCAGCAGTCTCCGCGGGGGGGCTGACACTGAAGCTTTCTTT.

This clone was seen only a few times. The chain combines TRBV27 with TRBJ1-5; no firm D call. The CDR3 covers 15 residues. Looked up from germline, CDR1 is MNHEY and CDR2 is SMNVEV (reference sequence). Trimming took 3 bases from V and 0 from J, leaving 9 bases between them. The CDR3 spells CASSLTQYSNQPQHF. CDR3 coding DNA: TGTGCCAGCAGTTTGACACAGTATAGCAATCAGCCCCAGCATTTT.

The chain joins TRBV19 to TRBJ2-1; 7 bases map to TRBD2. Trimming cost V 3 bases and J 7 bases; bases outside gene matches: 6. This CDR3 is 14 amino acids long. Germline V gene lookup returns CDR1 LNHDA and CDR2 SQIVND (reference sequence). The chain's CDR3 is CASSIPGLMNEQFF. The DNA for the CDR3 is TGTGCCAGTAGTATTCCGGGACTAATGAATGAGCAGTTCTTC.

This rearrangement joins TRBV12-3 or TRBV12-4 to TRBJ1-1; D not resolved. Trimming stripped 2 bases from V and 4 bases from J, with 8 bases between. CDR3 size: 13 residues. The CDR3 loop reads CASSLRVSTEAFF. The CDR3 nucleotides read TGTGCCAGCAGTTTACGTGTGAGCACTGAAGCTTTCTTT.

The chain joins TRBV30 to TRBJ2-7; no definite D call. This CDR3 has 12 residues. Trimming shortened V by 4 bases and J by 3 bases, and 10 bases separated the two germline ends. Germline CDR1 reads GTSNPN; CDR2 reads SVGIG (reference sequence). The CDR3 region has the DNA TGTGCCTGGAACCTAGGCCGCTACGAGCAGTACTTC. Protein product: CAWNLGRYEQYF.

The V gene is TRBV2, the J gene TRBJ2-5; 9 nucleotides agree with TRBD2. Germline V gene sequence: CDR1 SNHLY, CDR2 FYNNEI. The CDR3 extends over 16 amino acids. Trimming took 4 bases from V and 3 from J; bases not matched to a gene: 9. The CDR3 DNA sequence: TGTGCCAGCAGTGCGAATGTGGCGGGAGGGGAAGAGACCCAGTACTTC. Protein: CASSANVAGGEETQYF.

This chain links TRBV6-2 or TRBV6-3 with TRBJ1-5, with D perhaps TRBD1 (6 bases). The germline V gene has CDR1 MNHEY and CDR2 SVGEGT. The CDR3 covers 16 residues. The V gene lost 2 bases and the J gene lost 3 bases, with 14 bases spanning the gap. The CDR3 protein is CASSYDQGITNQPQHF. DNA for the CDR3: TGTGCCAGCAGTTACGACCAGGGGATAACCAATCAGCCCCAGCATTTT.

This clone was counted once. V and J are TRBV7-3 and TRBJ2-3; 9 nucleotides agree with TRBD1. Germline loops: CDR1 SGHTA, CDR2 FQGTGA. This CDR3 comprises 16 residues. V lost 5 bases, J lost 2 bases, and 8 bases stayed unmatched. For the CDR3, the DNA is TGTGCCAGCAGCCCAACGGACAGGGGAGTCACAGATACGCAGTATTTT. Translation gives CASSPTDRGVTDTQYF. Based on the CDR3 plus reference TRBV7-3 and TRBJ2-3, the full variable domain is GAGVSQTPSNKVTEKGKYVELRCDPISGHTALYWYRQSLGQGPEFLIYFQGTGAADDSGLPNDRFFAVRPEGSVSTLKIQRTERGDSAVYLCASSPTDRGVTDTQYFGPGTRLTVL.

The chain employs TRBV7-9 and TRBJ1-1; D is unresolved. V dropped 3 bases and J dropped 8 bases, with 16 bases sitting between them. Germline CDR1 SEHNR, CDR2 FQNEAQ (reference sequence). CDR3 length: 14 amino acids. The CDR3 nucleotides are TGTGCCAGCAGCTTGACGGGGAACACTGAGGAAGCTTTCTTT. It encodes CASSLTGNTEEAFF.

The chain couples TRBV3-1 (or the pseudogene TRBV3-2) to TRBJ1-2; 9 bases agree with TRBD1. The CDR3 sequence is 14 residues long. Germline values: CDR1 LGHDT, CDR2 YNNKEL (reference sequence). V was clipped by 1 base and J by 6 bases; unmatched bases: 3. The DNA of the CDR3 is TGTGCCAGCAGCCAAGTTACAGGGGGCGATGGCTACACCTTC. Encoded protein: CASSQVTGGDGYTF.

The rearrangement links TRBV19 to TRBJ1-2; no clear D gene. Germline V CDR1 and CDR2: LNHDA, SQIVND (reference sequence). V was trimmed by 3 bases and J by 2 bases, leaving 7 bases between them. CDR3 length: 13 residues. CDR3: CASSMEGNYGYTF. The CDR3 bases are TGTGCCAGTAGTATGGAGGGAAACTATGGCTACACCTTC.

J is TRBJ2-2 and V is TRBV5-1; 8 nucleotides align to TRBD2. V gave up 4 bases and J gave up 5 bases; unmatched junction bases: 4. The CDR3 sequence is 14 residues long. Germline CDR1 is SGHRS and CDR2 is YFSETQ. The CDR3 DNA reads TGCGCCAGCAGCATAGCGGGGCAAACCGGGGAGCTGTTTTTT. This sequence encodes CASSIAGQTGELFF.

The J gene is TRBJ2-5, the V gene TRBV5-1; 7 bases agree with TRBD1. Germline CDR1 and CDR2: SGHRS and YFSETQ. Unmatched junction bases numbered 10, after V lost 4 bases and J lost 4 bases. The CDR3 covers 15 residues. The CDR3 region has the DNA TGCGCCAGCAGCGGTACAGGGGCCATATCAGAGACCCAGTACTTC. The encoded protein is CASSGTGAISETQYF.

The V gene is TRBV30, the J gene TRBJ1-4; 10 bases fit TRBD1. V lost 5 bases and J lost 8; bases outside the gene matches: 5. The CDR3 runs 13 residues. Germline CDR1 is GTSNPN and CDR2 is SVGIG (reference sequence). The chain's CDR3 is CAWAGQGSEKLFF. The CDR3 region has the DNA TGTGCCTGGGCGGGACAGGGGAGCGAAAAACTGTTTTTT.

The rearrangement joins TRBV30 to TRBJ2-7; 12 positions agree with TRBD1. The germline V gene has CDR1 GTSNPN and CDR2 SVGIG (reference sequence). The CDR3 sequence is 15 residues long. The V and J ends lost 1 base and 3 bases, in that order; junction bases with no gene match: 4. This chain's CDR3 is CAWSAGTGGFYEQYF. As DNA, the CDR3 is TGTGCCTGGAGTGCCGGGACAGGGGGCTTCTACGAGCAGTACTTC.

The chain has TRBV29-1 and TRBJ2-5, with D perhaps matching TRBD2 (6 bases). V was cut by 4 bases and J by 5 bases, with 11 bases left in between. This CDR3 contains 12 residues. Germline V gives CDR1 SQVTM, CDR2 ANQGSEA. This CDR3 is CSVGLVDETQYF. DNA of the CDR3: TGCAGCGTTGGACTAGTGGATGAGACCCAGTACTTC.

This chain joins TRBV6-6 and TRBJ1-6; TRBD1 might be the D (5 bases). The V and J ends lost 11 bases and 10 bases respectively, with 18 bases between them. The CDR3 runs 13 residues. Germline V gives CDR1 MNHNY, CDR2 SVGAGI (reference sequence). The CDR3 DNA is TGTGCCTCGAATCGGGGGTTGAAGTCACCCCTCCACTTT. Translating it yields CASNRGLKSPLHF.

This chain uses TRBV7-9 with TRBJ1-1; D is undetermined. The CDR3 has 14 residues. V was clipped by 1 base and J by 4 bases, with 10 bases between them. Germline CDR1 reads SEHNR; CDR2 reads FQNEAQ (reference sequence). DNA for the CDR3: TGTGCCAGCAGCTTAGTTCAGGATAGCACTGAAGCTTTCTTT. It yields the protein CASSLVQDSTEAFF.